Listed here are 10 T cell receptor beta chains from one sample, sequenced in a study of CD4 T cells in relation to SARS-CoV-2 and coronaviruses (dated by TCRdb to the early 2020s). The library was obtained by the immunoSEQ multiplex PCR assay. As stored in TCRdb, this immuneACCESS dataset retains in-frame rearrangements with V and J assigned. A fraction of the clones does not appear; measured against another copy, unresolved V genes explain less than half of the discrepancy, and the remainder lacks a known reason. In all, the sample holds more than 15,000 clones, and more than 65% of those were seen once. The top ten hold over 20% of the sample. Antigen specificity for these receptors is unknown. CD4+ T cells from unexposed donors were collected before the COVID-19 pandemic (2011-2018). After more than 9 days of culture, CD4+ T cells were isolated with the EasySep CD4+ T cell isolation kit. The source material was CD4+ T cells from PBMCs, cultured in vitro. These TCRs come from a human donor in good health.

The chain uses TRBV10-3 and TRBJ2-2; 14 nucleotides align to TRBD2. Germline CDR1 is ENHRY and CDR2 is SYGVKD. Unmatched junction bases numbered 3, after V lost 1 base and J lost 2 bases. The CDR3 spans 18 residues. CDR3 in amino acids: CAISELGLAGANTGELFF. CDR3 nucleotides: TGTGCCATCAGTGAGTTGGGACTAGCGGGGGCCAACACCGGGGAGCTGTTTTTT.

The chain links TRBV12-3 or TRBV12-4 to TRBJ1-2; the D is unclear. The CDR3 has 13 amino acids. The V and J ends lost 5 bases and 2 bases respectively, with 9 bases between them. The CDR3 is CASSILTNYGYTF. CDR3 coding DNA: TGTGCCAGCAGTATTCTGACGAACTATGGCTACACCTTC.

This sequence joins TRBV28 and TRBJ2-5; perhaps TRBD1 as D (6 bases). The CDR3 totals 19 residues. Germline V lookup: CDR1 MDHEN, CDR2 SYDVKM. Trimming shortened V by 1 base and J by 3 bases, and 24 bases separated the two germline ends. The CDR3 coding sequence is TGTGCCAGCAGTTTATTAAGGGGGAGATCGACACACATCGAAGAGACCCAGTACTTC. Its protein product is CASSLLRGRSTHIEETQYF.

J is TRBJ1-6 and V is TRBV19; D is ambiguous. V gave up 1 base and J gave up 6 bases, with 7 bases separating them. CDR1 is LNHDA and CDR2 is SQIVND in the germline V gene (reference sequence). The CDR3 has 14 residues. CDR3 in DNA: TGTGCCAGTAGTATAGGGACGACTAATTCACCCCTCCACTTT. It specifies CASSIGTTNSPLHF.

The DNA of the CDR3 is TGTGCCAGCAGCTTTACTAGCGGCAACACAGATACGCAGTATTTT. Its translation is CASSFTSGNTDTQYF. The J gene is TRBJ2-3, the V gene TRBV5-6; TRBD2 aligns across 8 bases. The CDR3 extends over 15 amino acids. From germline, CDR1 is SGHDT and CDR2 YYEEEE. The V and J ends lost 2 bases and 2 bases, in that order; junction bases with no gene match: 4. Looking up the rest from reference TRBV5-6 and TRBJ2-3 gives the full variable domain: DAGVTQSPTHLIKTRGQQVTLRCSPKSGHDTVSWYQQALGQGPQFIFQYYEEEERQRGNFPDRFSGHQFPNYSSELNVNALLLGDSALYLCASSFTSGNTDTQYFGPGTRLTVL.

This chain connects TRBV7-2 to TRBJ2-5, with 8 bases that match TRBD2. CDR1 and CDR2 from the germline V gene are SGHTA and FQGNSA. V trimming: 3 bases; J trimming: 2 bases; junction bases outside the gene matches: 5. The CDR3 runs to 15 residues. The CDR3 loop reads CASSFGGGPQETQYF. Here the CDR3 DNA reads TGTGCCAGCAGCTTCGGCGGGGGGCCACAAGAGACCCAGTACTTC.

V and J are TRBV5-5 and TRBJ2-5, with D hard to call. The germline CDR1 and CDR2 sequences are SGHKS and YYEKEE (reference sequence). The germline V and J ends were trimmed by 2 bases and 5 bases, with 10 bases remaining between them. This CDR3 comprises 13 residues. The chain's CDR3 is CASSFSVGETQYF. In DNA, the CDR3 is TGTGCCAGCAGCTTCAGCGTAGGGGAGACCCAGTACTTC. Together with reference TRBV5-5 and TRBJ2-5, the CDR3 gives the full variable domain: DAGVTQSPTHLIKTRGQQVTLRCSPISGHKSVSWYQQVLGQGPQFIFQYYEKEERGRGNFPDRFSARQFPNYSSELNVNALLLGDSALYLCASSFSVGETQYFGPGTRLLVL.

The rearrangement joins TRBV30 to TRBJ2-5, with D tentatively TRBD1 or TRBD2 (5 bases each). V shed 0 bases and J shed 3 bases, with 29 bases lying between them. Per germline, CDR1 GTSNPN and CDR2 SVGIG (reference sequence). This CDR3 comprises 20 residues. CDR3 coding DNA: TGTGCCTGGAGTGTACAGTTCCGTATTACCGGGACGTTGGAGAAAGAGACCCAGTACTTC. This sequence encodes CAWSVQFRITGTLEKETQYF.

The V call is TRBV6-2 or TRBV6-3, the J call TRBJ1-5; 7 bases match TRBD1. CDR1 and CDR2 (germline): MNHEY, SVGEGT. The J segment lost 0 bases and the V segment lost 2 bases, leaving 4 bases of the junction unmatched. The CDR3 contains 16 residues. CDR3 sequence reads: CASSYGTAYSNQPQHF. CDR3 in DNA: TGTGCCAGCAGTTACGGGACAGCATATAGCAATCAGCCCCAGCATTTT.

V gene TRBV5-1 combines with J gene TRBJ2-6, with 7 bases identical to TRBD1. Germline assignment: CDR1 SGHRS and CDR2 YFSETQ. The J segment lost 1 base and the V segment lost 8 bases, leaving 3 bases of the junction unmatched. CDR3 length equals 14 residues. CDR3 sequence reads: CASRGQSGANVLTF. The CDR3 nucleotides read TGCGCCAGTCGGGGACAGTCTGGGGCCAACGTCCTGACTTTC.